This TCR beta chain was identified in a study of blood T cell repertoires in COVID-19. On the study more broadly: Nucleic acid was either cDNA or gDNA, and it came from T cells, B-cell-depleted T cells, or PBMCs.

Per the original data handling: Amplification with reference gene primers provided the estimates of nucleated cell counts. Repertoires were generated with immunoSEQ multiplex PCR, while TCRdb's copy carries only in-frame clones and drops some. D and trimming were read from the DNA, whereas the V and J calls and clone size are those reported in that table. In the table there are 250,000 to 350,000 clones, around 86% of which are singletons. The CDR3 consists of 14 residues. V lost 7 bases, J lost 0 bases, and 5 bases stayed unmatched. Germline values: CDR1 MNHEY, CDR2 SVGAGI. The receptor was isolated from a woman aged 35 to 49 who had recovered from COVID-19. Sequenced sample: peripheral blood. V is TRBV6-5 and J is TRBJ2-7, with 8 bases lining up with TRBD1. CDR3 nucleotides: TGTGCCAGCAAATCCGGGACAGGCTCCTACGAGCAGTACTTC. This encodes CASKSGTGSYEQYF.